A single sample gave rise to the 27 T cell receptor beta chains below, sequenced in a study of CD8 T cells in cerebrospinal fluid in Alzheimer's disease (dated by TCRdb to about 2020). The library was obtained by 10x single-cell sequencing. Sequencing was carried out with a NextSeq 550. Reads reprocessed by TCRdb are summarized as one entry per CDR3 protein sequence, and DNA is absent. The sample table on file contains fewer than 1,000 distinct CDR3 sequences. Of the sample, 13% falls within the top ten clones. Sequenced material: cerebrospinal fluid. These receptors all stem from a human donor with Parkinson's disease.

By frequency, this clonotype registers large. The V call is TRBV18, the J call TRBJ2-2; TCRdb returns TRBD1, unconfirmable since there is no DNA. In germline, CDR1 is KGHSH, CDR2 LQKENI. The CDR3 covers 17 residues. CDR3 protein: CASSPSGTGDNTGELFF.

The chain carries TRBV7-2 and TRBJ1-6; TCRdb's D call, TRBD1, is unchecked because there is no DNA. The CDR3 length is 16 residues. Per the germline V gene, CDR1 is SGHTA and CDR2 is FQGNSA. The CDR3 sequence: CASSLGGADWNSPLHF.

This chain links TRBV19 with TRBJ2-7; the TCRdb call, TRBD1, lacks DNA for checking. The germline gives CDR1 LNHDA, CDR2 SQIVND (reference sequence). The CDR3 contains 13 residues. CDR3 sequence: CASRWDSPYEQYF.

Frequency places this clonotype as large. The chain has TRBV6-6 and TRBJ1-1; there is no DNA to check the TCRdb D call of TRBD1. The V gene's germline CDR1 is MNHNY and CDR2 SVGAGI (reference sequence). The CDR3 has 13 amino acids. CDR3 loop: CASSRDRATEAFF.

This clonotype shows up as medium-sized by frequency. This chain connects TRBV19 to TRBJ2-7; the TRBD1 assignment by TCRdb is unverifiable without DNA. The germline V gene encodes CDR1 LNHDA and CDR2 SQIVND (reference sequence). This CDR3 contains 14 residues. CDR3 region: CASSRWDSPYEQYF. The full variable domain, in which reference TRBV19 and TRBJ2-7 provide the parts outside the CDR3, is DGGITQSPKYLFRKEGQNVTLSCEQNLNHDAMYWYRQDPGQGLRLIYYSQIVNDFQKGDIAEGYSVSREKKESFPLTVTSAQKNPTAFYLCASSRWDSPYEQYFGPGTRLTVT.

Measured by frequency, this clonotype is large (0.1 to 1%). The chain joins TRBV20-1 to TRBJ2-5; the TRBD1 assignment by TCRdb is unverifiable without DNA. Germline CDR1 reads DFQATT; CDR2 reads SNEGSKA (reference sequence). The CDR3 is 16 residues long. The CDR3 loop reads CSATGSPRGLGETQYF.

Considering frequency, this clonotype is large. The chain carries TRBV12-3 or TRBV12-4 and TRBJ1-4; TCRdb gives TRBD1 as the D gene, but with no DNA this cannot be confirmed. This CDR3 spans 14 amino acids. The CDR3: CASSPRDRVEKLFF.

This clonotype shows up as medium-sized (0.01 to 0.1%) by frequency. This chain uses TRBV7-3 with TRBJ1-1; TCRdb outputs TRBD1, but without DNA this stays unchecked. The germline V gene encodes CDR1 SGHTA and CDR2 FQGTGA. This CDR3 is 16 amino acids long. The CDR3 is CASSLNPQGSDTEAFF.

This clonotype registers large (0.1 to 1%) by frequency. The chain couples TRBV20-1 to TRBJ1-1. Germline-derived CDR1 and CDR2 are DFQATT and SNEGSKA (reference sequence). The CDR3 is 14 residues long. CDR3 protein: CSARSGRLDTEAFF.

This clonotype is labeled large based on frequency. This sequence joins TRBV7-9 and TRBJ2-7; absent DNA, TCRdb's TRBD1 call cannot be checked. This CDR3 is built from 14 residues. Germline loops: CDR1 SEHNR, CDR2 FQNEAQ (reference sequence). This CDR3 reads CASSLERGAYEQYF. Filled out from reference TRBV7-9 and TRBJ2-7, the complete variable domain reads DTGVSQNPRHKITKRGQNVTFRCDPISEHNRLYWYRQTLGQGPEFLTYFQNEAQLEKSRLLSDRFSAERPKGSFSTLEIQRTEQGDSAMYLCASSLERGAYEQYFGPGTRLTVT.

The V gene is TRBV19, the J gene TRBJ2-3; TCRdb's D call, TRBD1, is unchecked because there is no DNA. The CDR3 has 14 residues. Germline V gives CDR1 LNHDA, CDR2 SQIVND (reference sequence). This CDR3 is CASKEGGFTDTQYF. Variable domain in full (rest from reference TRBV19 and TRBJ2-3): DGGITQSPKYLFRKEGQNVTLSCEQNLNHDAMYWYRQDPGQGLRLIYYSQIVNDFQKGDIAEGYSVSREKKESFPLTVTSAQKNPTAFYLCASKEGGFTDTQYFGPGTRLTVL.

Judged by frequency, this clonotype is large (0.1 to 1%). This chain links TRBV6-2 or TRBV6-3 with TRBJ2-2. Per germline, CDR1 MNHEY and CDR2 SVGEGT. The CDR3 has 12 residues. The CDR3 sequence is CASSLGTGELFF.

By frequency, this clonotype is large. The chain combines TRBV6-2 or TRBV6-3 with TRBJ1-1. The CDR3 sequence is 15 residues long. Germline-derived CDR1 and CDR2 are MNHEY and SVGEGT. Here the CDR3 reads CASRQSGGRLTEAFF.

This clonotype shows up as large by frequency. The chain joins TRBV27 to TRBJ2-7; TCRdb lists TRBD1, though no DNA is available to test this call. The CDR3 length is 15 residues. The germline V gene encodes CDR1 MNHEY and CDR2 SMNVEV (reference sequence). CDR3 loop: CASSQLGTGADEQYF.

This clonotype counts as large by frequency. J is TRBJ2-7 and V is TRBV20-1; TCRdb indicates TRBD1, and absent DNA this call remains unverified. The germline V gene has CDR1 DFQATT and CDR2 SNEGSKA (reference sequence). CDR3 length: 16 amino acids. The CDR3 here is CSARGGGQESSYEQYF.

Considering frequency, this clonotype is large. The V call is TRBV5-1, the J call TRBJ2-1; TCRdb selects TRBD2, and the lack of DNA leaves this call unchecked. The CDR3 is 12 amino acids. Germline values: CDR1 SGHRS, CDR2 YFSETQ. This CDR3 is CASSFSGGEQFF.

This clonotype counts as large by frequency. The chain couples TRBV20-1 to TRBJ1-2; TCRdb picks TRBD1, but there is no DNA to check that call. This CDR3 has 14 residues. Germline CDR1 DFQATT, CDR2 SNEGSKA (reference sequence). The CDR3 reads CSARESGTAYGYTF.

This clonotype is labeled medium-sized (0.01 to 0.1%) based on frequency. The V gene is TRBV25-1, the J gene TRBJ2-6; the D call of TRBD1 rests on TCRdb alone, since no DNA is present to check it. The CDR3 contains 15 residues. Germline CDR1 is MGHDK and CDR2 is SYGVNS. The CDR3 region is CASSDGGSGANVLTF.

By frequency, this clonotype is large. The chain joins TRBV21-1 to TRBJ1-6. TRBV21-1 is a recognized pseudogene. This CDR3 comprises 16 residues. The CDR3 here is CASSKGRSSYNSPLHF.

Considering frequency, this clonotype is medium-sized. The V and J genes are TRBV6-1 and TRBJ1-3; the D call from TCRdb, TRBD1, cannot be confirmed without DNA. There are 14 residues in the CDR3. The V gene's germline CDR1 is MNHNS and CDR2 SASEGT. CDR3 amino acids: CASSPGVSGNTIYF.

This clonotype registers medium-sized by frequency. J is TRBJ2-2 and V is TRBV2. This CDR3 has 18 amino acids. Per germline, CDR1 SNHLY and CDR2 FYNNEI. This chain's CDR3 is CASSEGRRGTTRTGELFF.

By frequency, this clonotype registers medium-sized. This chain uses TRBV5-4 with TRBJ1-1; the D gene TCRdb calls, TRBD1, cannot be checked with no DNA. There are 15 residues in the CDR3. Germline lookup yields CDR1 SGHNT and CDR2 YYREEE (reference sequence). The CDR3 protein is CASIKGQGANTEAFF.

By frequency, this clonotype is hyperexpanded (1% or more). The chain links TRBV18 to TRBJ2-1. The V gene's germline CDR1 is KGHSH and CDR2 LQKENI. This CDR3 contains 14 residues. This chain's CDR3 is CASSPPGYPNEQFF.

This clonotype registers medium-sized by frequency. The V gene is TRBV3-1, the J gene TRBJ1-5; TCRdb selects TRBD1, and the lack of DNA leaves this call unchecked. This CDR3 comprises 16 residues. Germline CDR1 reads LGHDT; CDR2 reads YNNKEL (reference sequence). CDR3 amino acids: CASSQDRGRNNQPQHF. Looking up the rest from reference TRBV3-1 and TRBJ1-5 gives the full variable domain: DTAVSQTPKYLVTQMGNDKSIKCEQNLGHDTMYWYKQDSKKFLKIMFSYNNKELIINETVPNRFSPKSPDKAHLNLHINSLELGDSAVYFCASSQDRGRNNQPQHFGDGTRLSIL.

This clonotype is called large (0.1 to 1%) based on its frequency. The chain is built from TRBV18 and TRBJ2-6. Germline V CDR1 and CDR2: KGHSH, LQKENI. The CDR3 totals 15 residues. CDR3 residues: CASSPRATGANVLTF.

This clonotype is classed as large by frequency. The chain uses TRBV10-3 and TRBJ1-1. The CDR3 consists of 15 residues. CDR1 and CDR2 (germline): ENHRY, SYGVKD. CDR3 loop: CAISESADLNTEAFF.

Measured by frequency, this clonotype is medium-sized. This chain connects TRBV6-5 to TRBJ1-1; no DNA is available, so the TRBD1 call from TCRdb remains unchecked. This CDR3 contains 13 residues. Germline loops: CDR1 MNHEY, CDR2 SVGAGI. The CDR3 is CASSWGPSTEAFF.